This T cell receptor beta chain was captured in a study of blood T cell repertoires in COVID-19. Some clones are missing from TCRdb's copy, which holds only in-frame ones; the method was immunoSEQ multiplex PCR. The data contain about 380,000 clones, 85% of them singletons. V gave up 6 bases and J gave up 4 bases, with 15 bases separating them. Germline V gene sequence: CDR1 MNHEY, CDR2 SVGAGI. The CDR3 runs 14 residues. The receptor's source is a woman between 18 and 30 years old with acute or convalescent COVID-19. The sequenced sample consisted of peripheral blood. This sequence joins TRBV6-5 and TRBJ1-2, with a possible D match to TRBD1 (6 bases). The CDR3 sequence is CASRSTGTTYGYTF. CDR3 bases: TGTGCCAGCAGGTCTACCGGGACAACCTATGGCTACACCTTC.